The 28 T cell receptor beta chains listed next were all sequenced from one sample in a study of molecular identifiers for immune sequencing clone quantification (dated 2018 in TCRdb). The library was produced with PCR. Sequencer: NextSeq 500. The public reads were reanalyzed by TCRdb: fastp trimming at Q25, MiXCR alignment, in-frame beta chains only. Every entry covers one CDR3 protein and lists the most common genes and DNA from its rows. Across this sample there are more than 85,000 distinct CDR3 sequences, with 30% to 45% seen only once. The ten largest make up approximately 10% of the sample. The sequencing input was naive CD8+ T cells from blood, with Jurkat cell RNA spiked in. This specimen's cell subset or site label, per the study, means: FACS-sorted CD8+CD4-CCR7+CD45RA+ naive T cells. These receptor sequences come from a human donor in good health. Some libraries in this study had Jurkat cell RNA spiked in.

The chain recombines TRBV7-8 with TRBJ1-4, with D unresolved. From germline, CDR1 is SGHVS and CDR2 FQNEAQ. V was clipped by 1 base and J by 2 bases, with 17 bases between them. The CDR3 is 18 residues long. CDR3 amino acids: CASSLGWAGRVTNEKLFF. CDR3 nucleotide sequence: TGTGCCAGCAGCTTAGGGTGGGCAGGTCGGGTGACTAATGAAAAACTGTTTTTT.

Turning to this clonotype: Given a much more abundant clone one base away, this may be a read error. The CDR3 carries no conserved terminal phenylalanine or tryptophan, so it likely arises from a read error. This rearrangement joins TRBV20-1 to TRBJ1-2; D possibly corresponds to TRBD1 (6 bases). The germline V gene encodes CDR1 DFQATT and CDR2 SNEGSKA (reference sequence). V lost 6 bases to trimming and J lost 3 bases, with 14 bases between them. This CDR3 spans 13 amino acids. The CDR3 protein is CSAIPQGDYGYTS. As DNA, the CDR3 is TGCAGTGCCATCCCACAGGGCGACTATGGCTACACCTCC.

About this clonotype: A much larger clone differs by one base, so this may be a read error. The chain combines TRBV7-9 with TRBJ1-3; maybe TRBD1 (6 bases). With 8 bases removed from V and 0 bases from J, the gap between germline ends came to 17 bases. Per germline, CDR1 SEHNR and CDR2 FQNEAQ (reference sequence). CDR3 length: 16 residues. The CDR3 spells CASGGLQGFSGNTIYF. DNA for the CDR3: TGTGCCAGCGGCGGGTTACAGGGTTTCTCTGGAAACACCATATATTTT.

As concerns this clonotype: This may stem from a read error, because a much larger clone lies one nucleotide away. V gene TRBV7-6 combines with J gene TRBJ2-3; D is possibly TRBD1 (5 bases). The tail of the sequence fits TRBJ1-5 better, so the J call may be wrong. The CDR3 is 14 residues long. Germline values: CDR1 SGHVS, CDR2 FNYEAQ. CDR3 amino acids: CASSLGRSTDTQHF. The CDR3 bases are TGTGCCAGCAGCTTGGGGCGGAGCACAGATACGCAGCATTTT.

The V gene is TRBV7-3, the J gene TRBJ2-4; D possibly corresponds to TRBD2 (5 bases). The CDR3 contains 16 residues. Per the germline V gene, CDR1 is SGHTA and CDR2 is FQGTGA. V was cut by 1 base and J by 0 bases, with 10 bases left in between. CDR3 sequence reads: CASSLIRELAKNIQYF. The CDR3 DNA is TGTGCCAGCAGCTTAATTCGGGAACTAGCCAAAAACATTCAGTACTTC.

This sequence joins TRBV27 and TRBJ1-5; a possible D gene is TRBD1 (5 bases). Germline V gene sequence: CDR1 MNHEY, CDR2 SMNVEV (reference sequence). The CDR3 has 14 residues. With 4 bases removed from V and 7 bases from J, the gap between germline ends came to 14 bases. This chain's CDR3 is CASSWARGDQPQHF. The DNA for the CDR3 is TGTGCCAGCAGTTGGGCCCGGGGCGACCAGCCCCAGCATTTT.

This clonotype came up a few times. This chain connects TRBV6-2 or TRBV6-3 to TRBJ2-2, with D uncertain. Germline V gene lookup returns CDR1 MNHEY and CDR2 SVGEGT. V gave up 6 bases and J gave up 7 bases, with 12 bases separating them. This CDR3 is 13 amino acids long. DNA for the CDR3: TGTGCCAGCAGGCTTAAAGTTTTCGGGGAGCTGTTTTTT. This codes for CASRLKVFGELFF.

This clonotype has a count of ten or more. The gene calls are TRBV5-4 and TRBJ2-7; D perhaps matches TRBD1 (6 bases). The V end lost 0 bases, the J end lost 6 bases, and 19 bases lay between the germline ends. This CDR3 region has 16 residues. Germline CDR1 and CDR2: SGHNT and YYREEE (reference sequence). The CDR3 bases are TGTGCCAGCAGCTTGGTGCCCATCACAGGGTTTGTCGAGCAGTACTTC. This codes for CASSLVPITGFVEQYF.

This clonotype was seen at least ten times. The rearrangement links TRBV5-1 to TRBJ2-5, with D uncertain. Trimming took off 0 bases at V and 3 bases at J, with 0 bases between the two ends. This CDR3 has 11 residues. Germline assignment: CDR1 SGHRS and CDR2 YFSETQ. CDR3 sequence: CASSLEETQYF. In DNA form, the CDR3 reads TGCGCCAGCAGCTTGGAAGAGACCCAGTACTTC.

The chain links TRBV4-2 to TRBJ2-2; tentatively, D is TRBD1 or TRBD2 (5 bases each). Between the trimmed V and J ends, which lost 4 bases and 4 bases, there was a span of 13 bases. From germline, CDR1 is LGHNA and CDR2 YNFKEQ. This CDR3 region has 15 residues. CDR3 region: CASSLELGVTGELFF. CDR3 nucleotides: TGTGCCAGCAGCCTAGAGTTGGGGGTCACCGGGGAGCTGTTTTTT.

About this clonotype: Since no conserved phenylalanine or tryptophan closes the CDR3, a read error is the likely cause. V usage is TRBV4-1 and J usage is TRBJ1-6, with TRBD1 as a possible D gene (5 bases). Per the germline V gene, CDR1 is MGHRA and CDR2 is YSYEKL. Trimming removed 2 bases at V and 11 bases at J, with 25 bases between. The CDR3 has 18 residues. The CDR3 DNA reads as TGCGCCAGCAGCCAACCCTGGCAGGGACGGGCTCAACATCCACCCCTCCACATT. This sequence encodes CASSQPWQGRAQHPPLHI.

This clonotype was observed a handful of times. This chain connects TRBV7-9 to TRBJ2-2; D unresolved. V was trimmed by 5 bases and J by 1 base, leaving 20 bases between them. Germline assignment: CDR1 SEHNR and CDR2 FQNEAQ (reference sequence). The CDR3 consists of 18 residues. CDR3 DNA: TGTGCCAGCAGCATGGGTGAATCTTGGGCAGAGAACACCGGGGAGCTGTTTTTT. Amino acids: CASSMGESWAENTGELFF. The complete variable domain, with remaining parts taken from reference TRBV7-9 and TRBJ2-2, reads DTGVSQNPRHKITKRGQNVTFRCDPISEHNRLYWYRQTLGQGPEFLTYFQNEAQLEKSRLLSDRFSAERPKGSFSTLEIQRTEQGDSAMYLCASSMGESWAENTGELFFGEGSRLTVL.

On this clonotype itself: A much larger clonotype is one base distant, so this may be a read error. The chain employs TRBV7-9 and TRBJ2-1; 11 bases line up with TRBD2. CDR1 and CDR2 from the germline V gene are SEHNR and FQNEAQ (reference sequence). The CDR3 covers 16 residues. The junction had 16 bases not matched to a gene; V was cut back by 7 bases and J by 11 bases. Written as DNA, the CDR3 is TGTGCCAGCACCAAATTAGCGGGAGGGCCGGTCCATAAGCAGTTCTTC. Translated: CASTKLAGGPVHKQFF. The full variable domain, completed using reference TRBV7-9 and TRBJ2-1, is DTGVSQNPRHKITKRGQNVTFRCDPISEHNRLYWYRQTLGQGPEFLTYFQNEAQLEKSRLLSDRFSAERPKGSFSTLEIQRTEQGDSAMYLCASTKLAGGPVHKQFFGPGTRLTVL.

The CDR3 is CASSYSGDSPGETQYF. The CDR3 DNA sequence: TGTGCCAGCAGTTACTCAGGGGACAGCCCGGGAGAGACCCAGTACTTC. The chain is built from TRBV6-6 and TRBJ2-5; 7 bases agree with TRBD1. This CDR3 has 16 amino acids. J was trimmed by 4 bases and V by 0 bases; bases with no gene match: 8. Germline V gene data show CDR1 as MNHNY and CDR2 as SVGAGI (reference sequence).

The rearrangement links TRBV11-2 to TRBJ2-3, with D unresolved. Germline-derived CDR1 and CDR2 are SGHAT and FQNNGV. The CDR3 contains 12 residues. V was clipped by 7 bases and J by 0 bases, with 5 bases between them. DNA of the CDR3: TGTGCCAGCACGCCGAGCACAGATACGCAGTATTTT. The encoded protein is CASTPSTDTQYF.

Many counts were recorded for this clonotype. This chain joins TRBV4-2 and TRBJ2-6; possible D gene TRBD2, 5 bases. This CDR3 has 16 amino acids. CDR1 is LGHNA and CDR2 is YNFKEQ in the germline V gene. V gave up 0 bases and J gave up 0 bases, with 6 bases separating them. CDR3 nucleotide sequence: TGTGCCAGCAGCCAAGAAAGCGGCTCTGGGGCCAACGTCCTGACTTTC. This translates into CASSQESGSGANVLTF.

There are many counts of this clonotype. Germline is not matched at one junction end, which may reflect a read error. This chain connects TRBV18 to TRBJ2-7; D is perhaps TRBD1 (6 bases). The CDR3 length is 13 residues. Germline CDR1 is KGHSH and CDR2 is LQKENI. The DNA of the CDR3 is TGTGCCAGCTCGCCACCGGGACAAGGGGAGCAGTACTTC. It codes for CASSPPGQGEQYF.

This clonotype was seen a handful of times. The chain recombines TRBV6-2 or TRBV6-3 with TRBJ1-5, with D possibly TRBD1 on 5 matching bases. This CDR3 is 15 amino acids long. Germline assignment: CDR1 MNHEY and CDR2 SVGEGT. V was pared by 4 bases and J by 0 bases, with 10 bases between. The CDR3 DNA reads TGTGCCAGCAGTTCCTGGGACCTTAGCAATCAGCCCCAGCATTTT. It encodes CASSSWDLSNQPQHF.

Only a few counts were recorded for this clonotype. The V gene is TRBV6-2 or TRBV6-3, the J gene TRBJ1-2; tentatively, D is TRBD1 (6 bases). The CDR3 has 15 residues. CDR1 and CDR2 from the germline V gene are MNHEY and SVGEGT. V was pared by 7 bases and J by 3 bases, with 18 bases between. DNA for the CDR3: TGTGCCAGCACCGATCACAGGGATGAGGACTATGGCTACACCTTC. It specifies CASTDHRDEDYGYTF.

In its sample, this clonotype was seen many times. This chain links TRBV12-3 or TRBV12-4 with TRBJ2-7; D not certain. The ends were cut back, 5 bases at V and 3 bases at J, with 8 bases in the middle. CDR3 length: 12 amino acids. The CDR3 reads CASSAAVYEQYF. The CDR3, as DNA: TGTGCCAGCAGTGCTGCTGTCTACGAGCAGTACTTC.

This clonotype has ten or more counts. V is TRBV29-1 and J is TRBJ2-3; perhaps TRBD2 as D (5 bases). The CDR3 extends over 13 amino acids. Trimming pared 3 bases from V and 1 base from J, leaving 8 bases between. CDR1 is SQVTM, CDR2 ANQGSEA, per germline. This CDR3 reads CSVDWRGTDTQYF. In DNA, the CDR3 is TGCAGCGTTGATTGGCGGGGCACAGATACGCAGTATTTT.

This clonotype was seen a handful of times. The chain combines TRBV27 with TRBJ2-3; D call uncertain. This CDR3 spans 14 amino acids. Looked up from germline, CDR1 is MNHEY and CDR2 is SMNVEV (reference sequence). The ends were cut back, 2 bases at V and 2 bases at J, with 8 bases in the middle. The CDR3 DNA reads TGTGCCAGCAGTTTAGTGCGGACCACAGATACGCAGTATTTT. This translates into CASSLVRTTDTQYF.

There are many counts of this clonotype. The rearrangement links TRBV4-3 to TRBJ2-7; no clear D gene. The CDR3 is 13 residues long. Germline loops: CDR1 LGHNA, CDR2 YSLEER. Between the trimmed V and J ends, which lost 0 bases and 5 bases, there was a span of 8 bases. The CDR3 nucleotides are TGCGCCAGCAGCCAAGATGGGTGGGACGAGCAGTACTTC. Its protein is CASSQDGWDEQYF.

On this clonotype: Since a much larger clone is just one base distant, this may be a read error. The conserved phenylalanine or tryptophan is not found at the CDR3 terminus, so this likely reflects a read error. The chain joins TRBV14 to TRBJ2-7, with 11 positions matching TRBD1. The CDR3 spans 13 residues. Unmatched junction bases numbered 4, after V lost 2 bases and J lost 10 bases. Germline CDR1 and CDR2: SGHDN and FVKESK. The CDR3 DNA is TGTGCCAGCAGCCAAACGGACAGGGGGCCACAGTACTCC. This encodes CASSQTDRGPQYS.

This clonotype was detected only once. With a much larger clone just one base away, this may be a read error. No conserved phenylalanine or tryptophan is present at the end of the CDR3, so a read error is the likely explanation. The V gene is TRBV6-5, the J gene TRBJ2-3; 7 nucleotides line up with TRBD2. V dropped 2 bases and J dropped 0; count of bases not matched to a gene: 5. The germline CDR1 and CDR2 sequences are MNHEY and SVGAGI. The CDR3 consists of 16 residues. CDR3 sequence reads: CASSYGEGTSTDTQYY. CDR3 in DNA: TGTGCCAGCAGTTACGGGGAGGGGACTAGCACAGATACGCAGTATTAT.

The chain uses TRBV20-1 and TRBJ2-7, with D perhaps TRBD2 (6 bases). CDR3 length: 13 amino acids. In germline, CDR1 is DFQATT, CDR2 SNEGSKA (reference sequence). V was trimmed by 5 bases and J by 1 base, leaving 12 bases between them. Written as DNA, the CDR3 is TGCAGTGCTCGCGGGGTGGGGTCCTACGAGCAGTACTTC. Translation gives CSARGVGSYEQYF.

Only a few counts were recorded for this clonotype. This sequence joins TRBV5-6 and TRBJ2-3; D is unresolved. Germline CDR1 SGHDT, CDR2 YYEEEE. The V end was cut by 4 bases, the J end by 4 bases, with 13 bases between. The CDR3 is 14 residues long. In nucleotides, the CDR3 is TGTGCCAGCAGCCCTGACCCGGGTCCAGATACGCAGTATTTT. Encoded protein: CASSPDPGPDTQYF.

The genes are TRBV7-2 and TRBJ1-3; TRBD1 agrees at 12 bases. The V and J ends lost 2 bases and 3 bases, in that order; junction bases with no gene match: 5. Germline loops: CDR1 SGHTA, CDR2 FQGNSA. The CDR3 is 17 amino acids. Written as DNA, the CDR3 is TGTGCCAGCAGCTTACCGGGACAGGGGGCGCTTGGAAACACCATATATTTT. Translated: CASSLPGQGALGNTIYF.